Listed below are T cell receptor beta chains from one sample, sequenced in a study of PD-1 blockade in classical Hodgkin lymphoma. Repertoires were generated with immunoSEQ multiplex PCR, while TCRdb's copy carries only in-frame clones and drops some. The sample holds 5,000 to 6,500 clones, roughly nine tenths seen once. Sequencing was performed on CD8+ T cells from blood. Receptor source: a human donor with classical Hodgkin lymphoma. The CDR3 runs from the conserved cysteine through the conserved F or W. The D gene is left open where the match is weak. Rows give clone size only sometimes, using once, few, many, or a class for an expanded clone.

V	size	J	D	DNA	CDR3
TRBV28	.	TRBJ1-2	.	TGTGCCAGCGGCGACTTGCCCCCTAGCGGCCTATTATACGGCTACACCTTC	CASGDLPPSGLLYGYTF
TRBV27	once	TRBJ2-1	TRBD1	TGTGCCAGCAGTTCGCCCCCCGGGACAGGGGTTAATGAGCAGTTCTTC	CASSSPPGTGVNEQFF
TRBV5-5	.	TRBJ1-5	.	TGTGCCAGCAGCTTGGTTGAGAGCAATCAGCCCCAGCATTTT	CASSLVESNQPQHF
TRBV27	.	TRBJ2-5	.	TGTGCCAGCAGCCCAAAAATGAGGCCGGACAGTCCTCGGGAGCAGTACTTC	CASSPKMRPDSPREQYF
TRBV6-5	once	TRBJ1-1	TRBD1	TGTGCCAGCAGTTTGGGACAGGGTAACACTGAAGCTTTCTTT	CASSLGQGNTEAFF
TRBV5-8	.	TRBJ1-5	.	TGTGCCAGCAGCGGAGGGGATGGGCTCAATCAGCCCCAGCATTTT	CASSGGDGLNQPQHF
TRBV15	.	TRBJ1-1	.	TGTGCCACCACCCCCGGGCCCTTGCACACTGAAGCTTTCTTT	CATTPGPLHTEAFF
TRBV11-2	.	TRBJ2-7	.	TGTGCCAGCGGCGTTGGTGGCTACGAGCAGTACTTC	CASGVGGYEQYF
TRBV6-5	.	TRBJ2-7	.	TGTGCCAGCAGTTACGCGACAGGTGACTACGAGCAGTACTTC	CASSYATGDYEQYF
TRBV7-2	once	TRBJ2-7	.	TGTGCCAGCAGCTTAAACCGGAACTCCTACGAGCAGTACTTC	CASSLNRNSYEQYF
TRBV13	once	TRBJ2-2	.	TGTGCCAGCAGCTTAGAGTACACCGGGGAGCTGTTTTTT	CASSLEYTGELFF
TRBV18	.	TRBJ2-3	.	TGTGCCAGCTCACCGCAGGGGACCGATACGCAGTATTTT	CASSPQGTDTQYF
TRBV4-1	once	TRBJ2-7	.	TGCGCCAGCAGCCACACCGGGACTCGCCCCTACGAGCAGTACTTC	CASSHTGTRPYEQYF
TRBV10-1	few	TRBJ2-2	.	TGCGCCAGCAGTGAGTCCGGAACAGGGATCGGGGAGCTGTTTTTT	CASSESGTGIGELFF
TRBV27	.	TRBJ2-3	.	TGTGCCAGCACCCTGGCGGATACGCAGTATTTT	CASTLADTQYF
TRBV7-9	.	TRBJ2-2	.	TGTGCCAGCAGCGCAGTTATCACCGGGGAGCTGTTTTTT	CASSAVITGELFF
TRBV7-9	.	TRBJ2-1	.	TGTGCCAGCACCCACCAGGCTCGCTCCTACAATGAGCAGTTCTTC	CASTHQARSYNEQFF
TRBV5-6	.	TRBJ1-1	.	TGTGCCAGCAGCTTCCCTTCCGGGAACACTGAAGCTTTCTTT	CASSFPSGNTEAFF